This record looks at one T cell receptor (beta chain) sequence and its context. The source of the sample is a study of human T cells and chemical hapten exposure. Study context: Patients' scalps got diphenylcyclopropenone weekly throughout the roughly 25-week study.

Germline V gene lookup returns CDR1 SQVTM and CDR2 ANQGSEA. The CDR3 is made up of 12 amino acids. V shed 1 base and J shed 4 bases, with 7 bases lying between them. Time point noted: patch test 1, 2 weeks after DPC sensitization. As for treatment: therapeutic diphenylcyclopropenone sensitization with weekly scalp DPC. Investigators collected blood before applying each patch test. One entry per CDR3 protein, called by TCRdb with MiXCR from the RACE reads. Counted here are approximately 340,000 distinct CDR3 sequences, about 7% occurring once; the ten biggest clones make up 8.4%. V and J are TRBV29-1 and TRBJ1-2; D uncertain. The sample here was whole blood, taken in connection with sensitization to the hapten diphenylcyclopropenone (DPC). This receptor was identified in a woman younger than 35 with alopecia areata. Some clones in this sample may be carry-over from other donors' samples. CDR3: CSVEGQPYGYTF. CDR3 sequence (DNA): TGCAGCGTTGAAGGGCAGCCCTATGGCTACACCTTC. Variable domain in full (rest from reference TRBV29-1 and TRBJ1-2): SAVISQKPSRDICQRGTSLTIQCQVDSQVTMMFWYRQQPGQSLTLIATANQGSEATYESGFVIDKFPISRPNLTFSTLTVSNMSPEDSSIYLCSVEGQPYGYTFGSGTRLTVV.